The T cell receptor (beta chain) described here comes from a study of blood T cell repertoires in COVID-19. Study as a whole: Collection of acute and convalescent COVID-19 samples took place in the United States, Italy and Spain. PBMCs, B-cell-depleted T cells, or T cells provided the cDNA or gDNA that made up the material.

This CDR3 comprises 13 residues. V was cut by 2 bases and J by 4 bases, with 3 bases left in between. CDR1 is MDHEN, CDR2 SYDVKM, per germline. Methods used by the authors: Quantification of nucleated cells was approximated via reference gene primer amplification. Method: immunoSEQ multiplex PCR; TCRdb's copy keeps in-frame clones and lacks some. V and J calls and clone size follow that table, whereas D and trimming were derived from the DNA. The sample lists 220,000 or so clones; approximately 77% were seen once. The chain recombines TRBV28 with TRBJ2-6; no clear D gene. The source is an elderly woman with acute or convalescent COVID-19. Sequencing was carried out using peripheral blood. The CDR3 loop is CASSLGGANVLTF. CDR3 nucleotide sequence: TGTGCCAGCAGTTTAGGCGGGGCCAACGTCCTGACTTTC.